This T cell receptor (beta chain) originates from a study of blood T cell repertoires in COVID-19. About the study: T cells, B-cell-depleted T cells, or PBMCs provided the cDNA or gDNA that served as material.

How the authors handled the data: Amplification of reference gene primers was used by the study to estimate nucleated cell counts. Some clones are missing from TCRdb's copy, which holds only in-frame ones; the method was immunoSEQ multiplex PCR. Clonal size and the V and J genes are those of that table, whereas D and trimming came from the DNA. The sample contains some 56,000 clones, approximately 80% of which appear only once. With V trimmed by 1 base and J by 8 bases, 14 bases remained unmatched. Germline V gene lookup returns CDR1 SGHRS and CDR2 YFSETQ. The CDR3 has 17 residues. Sequenced: peripheral blood. This chain connects TRBV5-1 to TRBJ1-2, with 10 bases fitting TRBD1. This TCR was sampled from a woman of 80 years or more with active or convalescent COVID-19. For the CDR3, the DNA is TGCGCCAGCAGCTTGTCGCCGTTCGGACAGGGGGTAGGAGGCTACACCTTC. Its translation is CASSLSPFGQGVGGYTF.